The clone carrying this TCR beta chain was seen a few times. As yet, its antigen is unknown. These data are taken from a study of T-cell reconstitution after alpha-beta-depleted transplantation in children. Study conclusions and caveats: Roughly two months post-transplant, alpha-beta T cells reportedly originated from several hundred graft clones that had expanded. TCRbeta diversity was high at day 60 in some patients (a result of surviving recipient T cells and thymic progenitors). Newly made T cells mostly supplied T-cell counts and diversity one year after transplant.

Germline loops: CDR1 SGHRS, CDR2 YFSETQ. V shed 3 bases and J 9 bases; nucleotides not matched to a gene: 8. The CDR3 runs to 14 residues. Using unique molecular identifiers, the investigators prepared the TCRbeta library. TCRdb used MiXCR to reprocess the PCR reads, holding one entry per CDR3 protein. Of 65,000 to 85,000 distinct CDR3 sequences detected, roughly 10% appear once; the ten largest clones hold 13%. Specimen: PBMCs, collected before TCRalphabeta/CD19-depleted stem cell transplant. The TCR originated in a boy aged 5-17 years with acute myeloid leukemia, due to receive a stem cell transplant. The genes are TRBV5-1 and TRBJ2-1; 8 bases align to TRBD2. The CDR3 sequence is CASSSRGAGGEQFF. CDR3 in DNA: TGCGCCAGCAGCTCCCGAGGGGCGGGGGGTGAGCAGTTCTTC.